These 27 T cell receptor beta chains were sequenced from one sample in a study of OX40 agonist ivuxolimab in advanced cancers. TCRdb's table, derived via immunoSEQ multiplex PCR, lists solely in-frame clones and lacks some. This sample has approximately 58,000 clones; 75% to 90% occur once, and the top ten carry 0.76%. The sequences come from CD4+ or CD8+ T cells sorted from blood, collected in a trial of the OX40 agonist ivuxolimab. The receptors stem from an adult with an advanced solid tumor such as melanoma, head and neck, liver or kidney cancer.

J is TRBJ1-1 and V is TRBV25-1; 8 bases line up with TRBD1. Germline CDR1 is MGHDK and CDR2 is SYGVNS. Losses at the gene ends were 5 bases for V and 3 bases for J; bases not matched to a gene: 2. CDR3 size: 13 residues. The CDR3 region has the DNA TGTGCCAGCAGTCAGACAGGGGACACTGAAGCTTTCTTT. This codes for CASSQTGDTEAFF.

The rearrangement uses TRBV19 and TRBJ2-1; TRBD2 might be the D (5 bases). From germline, CDR1 is LNHDA and CDR2 SQIVND (reference sequence). Trimming took 4 bases from V and 10 from J, leaving 17 bases between them. The length of the CDR3 is 14 residues. The DNA of the CDR3 is TGTGCCAGTAGTAGGGCAGAGGACTTTGTGGAGCAGTTCTTC. This translates into CASSRAEDFVEQFF.

This clone was recorded a few times. This chain links TRBV27 with TRBJ2-2; 11 bases fit TRBD2. Germline V gene data show CDR1 as MNHEY and CDR2 as SMNVEV (reference sequence). The CDR3 extends over 15 amino acids. V lost 5 bases and J lost 7; bases outside the gene matches: 6. The CDR3, as DNA: TGTGCCAGCAGTGGCGGACTAGCGGGTGGCGGGGAGCTGTTTTTT. Translating gives CASSGGLAGGGELFF.

This sequence joins TRBV27 and TRBJ1-2; 7 bases map to TRBD1. This CDR3 spans 16 amino acids. With 5 bases clipped from V and 8 bases from J, the junction kept 17 bases outside the gene matches. Germline V gene sequence: CDR1 MNHEY, CDR2 SMNVEV (reference sequence). CDR3 DNA: TGTGCCAGCAGTCACCGGGACAGTTCAGTAGTCGGGGGCTACACCTTC. It encodes CASSHRDSSVVGGYTF.

The chain couples TRBV10-3 to TRBJ2-2, with D uncertain. This CDR3 region has 17 residues. The V gene lost 3 bases and the J gene lost 0 bases, with 14 bases spanning the gap. The germline V gene encodes CDR1 ENHRY and CDR2 SYGVKD. The CDR3 DNA is TGTGCCATCAGTGAAGAACAAGGGTTCGCGAACACCGGGGAGCTGTTTTTT. It translates to CAISEEQGFANTGELFF.

On this clone itself: Other DNA sequences within the sample encode an identical CDR3. This sequence joins TRBV6-5 and TRBJ2-5, with D hard to call. This CDR3 is built from 11 residues. Between the trimmed V and J ends, which lost 2 bases and 5 bases, there was a span of 3 bases. The germline V gene encodes CDR1 MNHEY and CDR2 SVGAGI. CDR3: CASSYDETQYF. The CDR3 coding sequence is TGTGCCAGCAGTTACGACGAGACCCAGTACTTC.

The CDR3 DNA follows: TGTGCCAGCAGCGTAGCTCTGGACAGGGCTGGCGAGCAGTACTTC. Its translation: CASSVALDRAGEQYF. The V and J genes are TRBV9 and TRBJ2-7; 8 bases are shared with TRBD1. Germline CDR1 and CDR2: SGDLS and YYNGEE. The CDR3 is made up of 15 amino acids. V shed 0 bases and J 6 bases; nucleotides not matched to a gene: 8. Supplemented by reference TRBV9 and TRBJ2-7, the full variable domain reads DSGVTQTPKHLITATGQRVTLRCSPRSGDLSVYWYQQSLDQGLQFLIQYYNGEERAKGNILERFSAQQFPDLHSELNLSSLELGDSALYFCASSVALDRAGEQYFGPGTRLTVT.

This chain uses TRBV28 with TRBJ1-4; possibly TRBD1 for D (6 bases). Germline V gives CDR1 MDHEN, CDR2 SYDVKM. The CDR3 length is 13 residues. The V and J ends lost 10 bases and 7 bases respectively, with 16 bases between them. Here the CDR3 DNA reads TGTGCCACCCGGGACACGGGTTCTGAAAAACTGTTTTTT. Its translation is CATRDTGSEKLFF.

The chain couples TRBV21-1 to TRBJ1-5; the D segment call TRBD1 is taken from the table without a DNA check. TRBV21-1 is an annotated pseudogene. This CDR3 region has 18 residues. The CDR3 protein is CASSKEGQPLRGRQPQHF. The CDR3 coding sequence is TGTGCCAGCAGCAAAGAGGGACAGCCGCTTAGGGGACGTCAGCCCCAGCATTTT.

V is TRBV11-2 and J is TRBJ2-7; 8 bases match TRBD2. CDR1 and CDR2 from the germline V gene are SGHAT and FQNNGV. V lost 5 bases and J lost 2; bases outside the gene matches: 11. There are 16 residues in the CDR3. CDR3 amino acids: CASSPGGAGETYEQYF. CDR3 in DNA: TGTGCCAGCAGCCCCGGGGGGGCGGGAGAGACCTACGAGCAGTACTTC.

The CDR3 bases are TGTGCCAGCTCACCACGGACAGGGGACCCGGGCGAGCAGTACTTC. It is translated as CASSPRTGDPGEQYF. This chain connects TRBV18 to TRBJ2-7; 9 bases agree with TRBD1. Per germline, CDR1 KGHSH and CDR2 LQKENI. Trimming took 1 base from V and 6 from J; bases not matched to a gene: 7. The CDR3 length is 15 residues.

This clone appeared a single time. The V call is TRBV19, the J call TRBJ2-2; perhaps TRBD2 as D (5 bases). The CDR3 is made up of 15 amino acids. Trimming took off 0 bases at V and 5 bases at J, with 10 bases between the two ends. CDR1 is LNHDA and CDR2 is SQIVND in the germline V gene (reference sequence). The CDR3 here is CASSIDRGATGELFF. The CDR3 nucleotides read TGTGCCAGTAGTATAGATCGGGGTGCGACCGGGGAGCTGTTTTTT.

DNA of the CDR3: TGTGCCAGCAGTTTATCCCGCAGCAACTATGGCTACACCTTC. This gives the protein CASSLSRSNYGYTF. This chain uses TRBV27 with TRBJ1-2; no reliable D call. In germline, CDR1 is MNHEY, CDR2 SMNVEV (reference sequence). V was shortened by 0 bases and J by 2 bases, with 7 bases between the two germline ends. The CDR3 contains 14 residues.

This sequence joins TRBV19 and TRBJ1-2; possibly TRBD1 for D (6 bases). From germline, CDR1 is LNHDA and CDR2 SQIVND (reference sequence). The CDR3 totals 14 residues. Trimming stripped 3 bases from V and 1 base from J, with 9 bases between. The CDR3 loop reads CASSMGAFNYGYTF. DNA for the CDR3: TGTGCCAGTAGTATGGGGGCATTTAACTATGGCTACACCTTC.

The V gene is TRBV28, the J gene TRBJ2-7; D is ambiguous. This CDR3 region has 13 residues. V gave up 3 bases and J gave up 9 bases, with 15 bases separating them. Germline V CDR1 and CDR2: MDHEN, SYDVKM. The CDR3 DNA reads TGTGCCAGCAGTTTGGTGCGACACTATGGGCAGTACTTC. The encoded protein is CASSLVRHYGQYF.

This clone was observed a single time. The chain combines TRBV2 with TRBJ2-1; D may be TRBD1 (6 bases). Germline assignment: CDR1 SNHLY and CDR2 FYNNEI. The CDR3 extends over 15 amino acids. Trimming cost V 2 bases and J 0 bases, with 8 bases left between them. Here the CDR3 DNA reads TGTGCCAGCAGTGAACAAGGGGGCTCCTACAATGAGCAGTTCTTC. This codes for CASSEQGGSYNEQFF.

This clone showed up just once. The rearrangement joins TRBV11-3 to TRBJ2-7, with unresolved D. Germline CDR1 and CDR2: SGHNT and YENEEA. The CDR3 is 14 residues long. The V and J ends lost 0 bases and 3 bases respectively, with 9 bases between them. The chain's CDR3 is CASSLDRHRYEQYF. For the CDR3, the DNA is TGTGCCAGCAGCTTAGATCGGCACCGCTACGAGCAGTACTTC.

The J gene is TRBJ2-7, the V gene TRBV7-9, with 8 bases that match TRBD1. Per germline, CDR1 SEHNR and CDR2 FQNEAQ (reference sequence). V lost 2 bases to trimming and J lost 5 bases; unmatched junction nucleotides: 5. The CDR3 runs to 14 residues. The CDR3 nucleotides are TGTGCCAGCAGCTTAAGTCAGGGGGCCAACGAGCAGTACTTC. Residues: CASSLSQGANEQYF.

The chain combines TRBV7-3 with TRBJ1-3, with 8 bases lining up with TRBD1. The CDR3 covers 16 residues. Germline V gene sequence: CDR1 SGHTA, CDR2 FQGTGA. The V and J ends lost 5 bases and 4 bases, in that order; junction bases with no gene match: 10. The CDR3: CASSPHPDREGNTIYF. In DNA form, the CDR3 reads TGTGCCAGCAGCCCACACCCGGACAGGGAAGGAAACACCATATATTTT.

The chain carries TRBV18 and TRBJ1-1, with D perhaps matching TRBD1 (6 bases). The CDR3 length is 15 residues. The germline CDR1 and CDR2 sequences are KGHSH and LQKENI. V was clipped by 3 bases and J by 3 bases, with 14 bases between them. CDR3 bases: TGTGCCAGCTCACCTTTCGGGGGCACGGACACTGAAGCTTTCTTT. Amino acid sequence: CASSPFGGTDTEAFF.

This chain joins TRBV5-1 and TRBJ2-2; 10 nucleotides match TRBD2. This CDR3 has 16 amino acids. Per germline, CDR1 SGHRS and CDR2 YFSETQ. With 2 bases clipped from V and 0 bases from J, the junction kept 1 base outside the gene matches. The CDR3 region has the DNA TGCGCCAGCAGCTTTCTAGCGGGAGCGAACACCGGGGAGCTGTTTTTT. Amino acid sequence: CASSFLAGANTGELFF.

In the case of this clone: One end of the junction is discordant with germline, which a read error may explain. The chain recombines TRBV5-6 with TRBJ1-5; D is uncertain. CDR3 size: 14 residues. Germline CDR1 is SGHDT and CDR2 is YYEEEE. The CDR3 nucleotides read TGTGCCAGCAGCTTCGGGGTTGACAATCAGCCTCAGCATTTT. Its protein is CASSFGVDNQPQHF. Complete variable domain (other parts from reference TRBV5-6 and TRBJ1-5): DAGVTQSPTHLIKTRGQQVTLRCSPKSGHDTVSWYQQALGQGPQFIFQYYEEEERQRGNFPDRFSGHQFPNYSSELNVNALLLGDSALYLCASSFGVDNQPQHFGDGTRLSIL.

In the case of this clone: The CDR3 does not end in the conserved phenylalanine or tryptophan, so this is likely a read error. The DNA is left out, because the CDR3 cannot be placed on it with certainty; the CDR3 is given as TCRdb lists it. V gene TRBV28 combines with J gene TRBJ2-3; the table's D call, TRBD2, was not checked against the DNA. In germline, CDR1 is MDHEN, CDR2 SYDVKM. The CDR3 is 13 amino acids long, termini counted. The CDR3: CASKSPGLAGCTV.

This chain links TRBV5-1 with TRBJ2-7; TRBD2 agrees at 12 bases. The CDR3 loop spans 16 amino acids. Per germline, CDR1 SGHRS and CDR2 YFSETQ. V dropped 4 bases and J dropped 0; count of bases not matched to a gene: 5. Here the CDR3 DNA reads TGCGCCAGCAGCAAGGGACTAGCGGGCCTCTCCTACGAGCAGTACTTC. It translates to CASSKGLAGLSYEQYF.

The DNA of the CDR3 is TGTGCCAGTAGTCCCCGGGGACTAGCGGCCAGCTCCTACGAGCAGTACTTC. Protein product: CASSPRGLAASSYEQYF. V is TRBV19 and J is TRBJ2-7; 11 nucleotides match TRBD2. The CDR3 has 17 amino acids. Germline V gene sequence: CDR1 LNHDA, CDR2 SQIVND (reference sequence). V shed 5 bases and J 0 bases; nucleotides not matched to a gene: 9.

V usage is TRBV19 and J usage is TRBJ1-1; D is perhaps TRBD1 (5 bases). The CDR3 covers 13 residues. The germline V gene has CDR1 LNHDA and CDR2 SQIVND (reference sequence). With 6 bases removed from V and 1 base from J, the gap between germline ends came to 9 bases. The CDR3 here is CASSNTGNTEAFF. The CDR3, as DNA: TGTGCCAGTAGCAATACAGGGAACACTGAAGCTTTCTTT.

This chain joins TRBV11-2 and TRBJ2-7; D gene unclear. CDR3 length: 15 amino acids. V was clipped by 0 bases and J by 2 bases, with 11 bases between them. CDR1 SGHAT and CDR2 FQNNGV come from the germline V gene. Here the CDR3 DNA reads TGTGCCAGCAGCTTAGACTCCTACACGGCCTACGAGCAGTACTTC. Encoded protein: CASSLDSYTAYEQYF.